The 19 T cell receptor beta chains below were found in one sample sequenced in a study of CD8+ T cells in alopecia areata. cDNA prepared by RNA extraction and subsequent reverse transcription served as the template for sequencing. The method was immunoSEQ multiplex PCR; TCRdb's version includes in-frame clones alone and lacks a portion of them. The top ten clones hold about 10% of a sample with some 120,000 clones, around 50% of them seen once. Sequencing was carried out using NKG2D-low CD8+ T cells sorted from blood. The receptors derive from a human donor with alopecia areata.

At least ten counts were recorded for this clone. The rearrangement links TRBV7-3 to TRBJ2-7, with a tentative D call TRBD2 (6 bases). Germline CDR1 reads SGHTA; CDR2 reads FQGTGA. CDR3 length equals 14 residues. With 2 bases removed from V and 3 bases from J, the gap between germline ends came to 11 bases. Written as DNA, the CDR3 is TGTGCCAGCAGCTTAGCGGCGGGGCACTACGAGCAGTACTTC. It encodes CASSLAAGHYEQYF.

This sequence joins TRBV5-6 and TRBJ1-2; D uncertain. The CDR3 is made up of 13 amino acids. The V gene's germline CDR1 is SGHDT and CDR2 YYEEEE. V lost 0 bases and J lost 2, with 5 bases in between. CDR3 bases: TGTGCCAGCAGCTTGGAAGGGAACTATGGCTACACCTTC. As protein: CASSLEGNYGYTF.

The rearrangement joins TRBV29-1 to TRBJ1-2, with 7 nucleotides matching TRBD1. After removal of 7 bases from V and 2 bases from J, the junction contained 13 bases not matched to a gene. The CDR3 extends over 15 amino acids. Per germline, CDR1 SQVTM and CDR2 ANQGSEA. The CDR3 coding sequence is TGCAGCGGAGGGACAGCCCGAGAATCGAACTATGGCTACACCTTC. Its translation: CSGGTARESNYGYTF.

The chain has TRBV7-8 and TRBJ2-3, with no clear D. The V and J ends lost 6 bases and 4 bases respectively, with 11 bases between them. This CDR3 spans 13 amino acids. Germline assignment: CDR1 SGHVS and CDR2 FQNEAQ. CDR3 nucleotides: TGTGCCAGCAGATTATTAGGCCCAGATACGCAGTATTTT. Translated, it gives CASRLLGPDTQYF.

The gene calls are TRBV28 and TRBJ2-1, with TRBD1 matching 7 bases. The germline gives CDR1 MDHEN, CDR2 SYDVKM. The CDR3 totals 16 residues. V shed 5 bases and J 9 bases; nucleotides not matched to a gene: 16. The CDR3 loop is CASSPRQGAGLGEQFF. The CDR3 bases are TGTGCCAGCAGTCCGCGACAGGGCGCCGGGTTAGGTGAGCAGTTCTTC.

The rearrangement uses TRBV11-2 and TRBJ2-7; unclear D gene. V lost 8 bases, J lost 5 bases, and 10 bases lay in between. This CDR3 contains 11 residues. Germline V lookup: CDR1 SGHAT, CDR2 FQNNGV. The chain's CDR3 is CASGLFHEQYF. CDR3 nucleotides: TGTGCCAGCGGATTGTTCCACGAGCAGTACTTC.

The chain carries TRBV29-1 and TRBJ1-1; 7 nucleotides agree with TRBD1. The germline gives CDR1 SQVTM, CDR2 ANQGSEA. This CDR3 is built from 11 residues. The CDR3 DNA reads as TGCAGTCTTCAGGGGGACACTGAAGCTTTCTTT. It yields the protein CSLQGDTEAFF.

The chain carries TRBV4-1 and TRBJ2-1, with D perhaps TRBD2 (6 bases). This CDR3 has 16 amino acids. V lost 0 bases and J lost 5, with 14 bases in between. Germline-derived CDR1 and CDR2 are MGHRA and YSYEKL. The CDR3 spells CASSQDGGESNNEQFF. As DNA, the CDR3 is TGCGCCAGCAGCCAAGATGGCGGGGAATCAAACAATGAGCAGTTCTTC.

The chain uses TRBV27 and TRBJ2-5; perhaps TRBD1 as D (5 bases). Germline V gene data show CDR1 as MNHEY and CDR2 as SMNVEV (reference sequence). The ends were cut back, 7 bases at V and 5 bases at J, with 8 bases in the middle. The CDR3 is 11 amino acids. The CDR3 nucleotides are TGTGCCAGCAAGGGGTCGGAGACCCAGTACTTC. It yields the protein CASKGSETQYF.

The V call is TRBV27, the J call TRBJ2-3; unclear D gene. Germline lookup yields CDR1 MNHEY and CDR2 SMNVEV (reference sequence). The CDR3 loop spans 14 amino acids. Trimming removed 4 bases from V and 7 bases from J, with 15 bases in between. CDR3 coding DNA: TGTGCCAGCAGTTCGGGCCCCTTGTCAAATACGCAGTATTTT. Protein sequence: CASSSGPLSNTQYF.

The CDR3 loop is CASTATGTGLRTQYF. The CDR3 region has the DNA TGTGCCAGCACAGCAACCGGGACAGGTTTACGGACCCAGTACTTC. The chain has TRBV28 and TRBJ2-5; TRBD1 agrees at 8 bases. The CDR3 is 15 amino acids. The germline CDR1 and CDR2 sequences are MDHEN and SYDVKM. Unmatched junction bases numbered 14, after V lost 7 bases and J lost 7 bases.

The genes are TRBV14 and TRBJ1-2; tentatively, D is TRBD1 (5 bases). Deletions cut 3 bases from V and 3 bases from J, with 14 bases between. This CDR3 comprises 15 residues. Germline-derived CDR1 and CDR2 are SGHDN and FVKESK. The CDR3 coding sequence is TGTGCCAGCAGCCAGCAGGGATATACTGACTATGGCTACACCTTC. Amino acids: CASSQQGYTDYGYTF. Full variable domain (missing parts from reference TRBV14 and TRBJ1-2): EAGVTQFPSHSVIEKGQTVTLRCDPISGHDNLYWYRRVMGKEIKFLLHFVKESKQDESGMPNNRFLAERTGGTYSTLKVQPAELEDSGVYFCASSQQGYTDYGYTFGSGTRLTVV.

This clone was observed a handful of times. CDR3 sequence (DNA): TGTGCCAGTAGTATAAGGACACCCTACGAGCAGTACTTC. Translating it yields CASSIRTPYEQYF. The V gene is TRBV19, the J gene TRBJ2-7; the D gene is possibly TRBD1 (5 bases). Trimming took off 2 bases at V and 2 bases at J, with 7 bases between the two ends. Germline V gives CDR1 LNHDA, CDR2 SQIVND (reference sequence). The CDR3 extends over 13 amino acids.

Of note for this clone: One end of the junction does not line up with germline, which may come from a read error. The chain is built from TRBV11-2 and TRBJ2-7; 8 nucleotides agree with TRBD2. The CDR3 is 11 amino acids. Germline-derived CDR1 and CDR2 are SGHAT and FQNNGV. In nucleotides, the CDR3 is TGTGCCAGCAGCGACAAGCGGGAGCTGTACTTC. This codes for CASSDKRELYF.

This clone turned up a few times. CDR3 region: CAWNLGASGINEQFF. The CDR3 region has the DNA TGTGCCTGGAACCTGGGGGCTAGCGGGATCAATGAGCAGTTCTTC. This chain uses TRBV30 with TRBJ2-1; 9 positions agree with TRBD2. Trimming took 4 bases from V and 6 from J; bases not matched to a gene: 10. Germline V CDR1 and CDR2: GTSNPN, SVGIG (reference sequence). The CDR3 length is 15 residues. The variable domain in full, completed from reference TRBV30 and TRBJ2-1, reads SQTIHQWPATLVQPVGSPLSLECTVEGTSNPNLYWYRQAAGRGLQLLFYSVGIGQISSEVPQNLSASRPQDRQFILSSKKLLLSDSGFYLCAWNLGASGINEQFFGPGTRLTVL.

This clone appeared a few times. This chain uses TRBV29-1 with TRBJ2-3; the D gene could be TRBD1 or TRBD2 (5 bases each). Germline lookup yields CDR1 SQVTM and CDR2 ANQGSEA. V was clipped by 4 bases and J by 0 bases, with 14 bases between them. This CDR3 region has 15 residues. CDR3 residues: CSVAGTATSTDTQYF. The DNA for the CDR3 is TGCAGCGTTGCCGGGACGGCAACTAGCACAGATACGCAGTATTTT.

This clone was found once. This sequence joins TRBV7-8 and TRBJ2-2, with D unresolved. The V gene lost 5 bases and the J gene lost 2 bases, with 9 bases spanning the gap. CDR1 is SGHVS, CDR2 FQNEAQ, per germline. There are 14 residues in the CDR3. The CDR3 DNA is TGTGCCAGCAGCCAAATCTCTAACACCGGGGAGCTGTTTTTT. Residues: CASSQISNTGELFF. The full variable domain, its missing parts supplied by reference TRBV7-8 and TRBJ2-2, is GAGVSQSPRYKVAKRGQDVALRCDPISGHVSLFWYQQALGQGPEFLTYFQNEAQLDKSGLPSDRFFAERPEGSVSTLKIQRTQQEDSAVYLCASSQISNTGELFFGEGSRLTVL.

The V and J genes are TRBV29-1 and TRBJ2-3; 7 bases line up with TRBD2. The CDR3 sequence is 17 residues long. The germline V gene encodes CDR1 SQVTM and CDR2 ANQGSEA. V lost 7 bases to trimming and J lost 0 bases; unmatched junction nucleotides: 16. CDR3 amino acids: CSAPRRLGRRSTDTQYF. The CDR3 DNA is TGCAGCGCACCCCGTAGGCTCGGGAGGCGTAGCACAGATACGCAGTATTTT.

There are a few counts of this clone. The chain links TRBV29-1 to TRBJ2-1, with 8 bases identical to TRBD2. Germline CDR1 reads SQVTM; CDR2 reads ANQGSEA. The CDR3 runs to 14 residues. V shed 3 bases and J 7 bases; nucleotides not matched to a gene: 8. The CDR3 DNA is TGCAGCGTTGATTATACTAGCGGTCCGAATGAGCAGTTCTTC. Amino acid sequence: CSVDYTSGPNEQFF.